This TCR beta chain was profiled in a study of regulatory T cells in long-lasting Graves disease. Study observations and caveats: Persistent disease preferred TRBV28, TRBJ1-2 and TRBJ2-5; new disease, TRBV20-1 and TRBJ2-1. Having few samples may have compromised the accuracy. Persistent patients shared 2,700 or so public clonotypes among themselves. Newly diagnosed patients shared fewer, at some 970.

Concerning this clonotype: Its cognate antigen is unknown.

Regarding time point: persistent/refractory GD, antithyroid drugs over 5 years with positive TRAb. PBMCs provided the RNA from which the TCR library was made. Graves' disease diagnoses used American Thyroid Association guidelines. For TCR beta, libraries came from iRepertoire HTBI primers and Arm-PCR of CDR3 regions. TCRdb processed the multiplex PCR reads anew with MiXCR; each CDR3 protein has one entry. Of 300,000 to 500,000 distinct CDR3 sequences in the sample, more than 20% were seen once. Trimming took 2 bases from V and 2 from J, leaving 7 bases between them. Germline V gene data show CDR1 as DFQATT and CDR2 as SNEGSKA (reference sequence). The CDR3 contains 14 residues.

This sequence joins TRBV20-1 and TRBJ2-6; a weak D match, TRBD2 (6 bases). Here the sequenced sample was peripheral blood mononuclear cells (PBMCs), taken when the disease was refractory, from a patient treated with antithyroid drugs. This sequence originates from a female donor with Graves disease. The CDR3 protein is CSARRGAGANVLTF. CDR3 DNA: TGCAGTGCTAGACGCGGGGCTGGGGCCAACGTCCTGACTTTC.